This TCR beta chain stems from a study of regulatory T cells in long-lasting Graves disease. Time point given: newly diagnosed GD, antithyroid drugs for less than 3 months. After RNA was extracted from PBMCs, the TCR library was made from it. Concerning this clonotype: Its specificity is unknown.

Study-wide results and caveats: Fewer public clonotypes were shared by new patients (roughly 970) than by persistent patients (about 2,800).

Researchers made TCR beta libraries by using iRepertoire HTBI primers and running Arm-PCR on CDR3 regions. TCRdb reanalysed the multiplex PCR reads using MiXCR and keeps one entry per CDR3 protein. The sample holds 350,000 to 550,000 distinct CDR3 sequences, 15% seen once. The same data also contributed to another study, on T cells in Graves' hyperthyroidism and ophthalmopathy. In that study: The patients, who ranged from 18 to 65 in age, presented with newly diagnosed hyperthyroidism lasting under 2 months. Most clonotypes expanded in the thyroid (above 0.001) were also present in blood.

Sequenced material: peripheral blood mononuclear cells (PBMCs), taken at new diagnosis, from a patient treated with antithyroid drugs. This sequence was found in a woman between 25 and 40 years old with Graves disease.

CDR3: CASSVGAGGAGELFF. The CDR3 DNA follows: TGTGCCAGCAGCGTAGGAGCGGGGGGTGCCGGGGAGCTGTTTTTT. The rearrangement uses TRBV9 and TRBJ2-2, with 9 bases fitting TRBD2. This CDR3 contains 15 residues. Trimming took 0 bases from V and 6 from J; bases not matched to a gene: 3. In germline, CDR1 is SGDLS, CDR2 YYNGEE.